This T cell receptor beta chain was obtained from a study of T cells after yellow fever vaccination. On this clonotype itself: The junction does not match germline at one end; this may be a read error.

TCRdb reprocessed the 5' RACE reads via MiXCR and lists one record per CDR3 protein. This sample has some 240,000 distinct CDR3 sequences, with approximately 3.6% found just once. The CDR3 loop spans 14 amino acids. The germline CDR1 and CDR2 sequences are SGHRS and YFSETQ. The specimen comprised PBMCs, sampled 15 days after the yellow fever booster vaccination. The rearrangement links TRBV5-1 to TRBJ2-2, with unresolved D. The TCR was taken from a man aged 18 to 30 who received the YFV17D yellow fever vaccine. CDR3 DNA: TGCGCCTGCAGCTTGGAACAGAACACCGGGGAGCTGTTTTTT. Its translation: CACSLEQNTGELFF.